The entry below gives a single TCR beta chain sequence along with its context. Its antigen is still unknown. The input lacks base qualities; no much larger clone sits a single base away. Taken from cysteine to phenylalanine, the CDR3 has 12 residues. The retained sequence is limited to the CDR3, 36 bases, with the frame set at the first base. CDR1 SNHLY and CDR2 FYNNEI are derived from the germline V gene. The germline ends are 11 bases apart after V is trimmed by 6 bases and J by 6 bases. Enrolling through a virtual design, the prospective study's participants ranged in age from roughly 18 to 89 years and lived across roughly 24 United States geographic areas. Cohort assignment in the prospective study relied on participant-reported clinical history from a screening survey and a study questionnaire. Exposed participants had been in contact with someone with a PCR-confirmed or clinician-diagnosed COVID-19 case within 2 weeks of study entry. In the prospective study, mobile phlebotomists collected whole blood, serum and a nasopharyngeal or oropharyngeal swab from each participant. Over a roughly 2-month period, participants in the prospective study had the option of providing additional blood draws and questionnaires. Before DNA extraction, blood samples from the prospective study were shipped at room temperature or frozen.

The sample is drawn from a study of blood T cell repertoires in COVID-19 (dated by TCRdb to 2018 to 2021). In terms of the full investigation: Samples covering the acute and convalescent phases of COVID-19 were provided by collaborators in the United States, Italy and Spain. The prospective study material was composed of cDNA or gDNA derived from T cells, B-cell-depleted T cells, or PBMCs. The dataset comprised deeply sampled blood TCRbeta repertoires from subjects exposed to, actively infected with, or recovered from COVID-19. The repertoires were released in a freely available public database meant as a resource for research on the immune response to SARS-CoV-2. Samples were obtained from the ongoing ImmuneRACE study (first 160 participants) and from approximately 1,200 subjects provided by 6 global collaborators. A de-identified subject ID, COVID-19 status, age in years and sex were almost always included in the sample metadata. Where available, HLA class I and class II types were obtained from metadata supplied by the sample provider rather than from assay-based typing. The investigation overall reported the following: How much clinical and demographic metadata was included differed by source and by participant, and the metadata was provided uncurated.

TCRbeta CDR3 regions were amplified from genomic DNA using the immunoSEQ Assay, a bias-controlled multiplex PCR. The paper's processing steps were these. Nucleated cell counts per sample were estimated from amplification of reference gene primers within the assay. To quantify the absolute abundance of each unique TCRbeta CDR3 rearrangement, sequence reads were collapsed and filtered. Productive Simpson clonality was computed per sample as the square root of Simpson's diversity index over productive rearrangements. Held by TCRdb, this immuneACCESS table contains in-frame sequences only and omits some clones. Under half of the omission traces to an unresolved V gene where checked; the cause of the rest is unknown. V and J calls and clone size are as listed in that table; D and trimming were resolved from the DNA. Across this sample there are more than 300,000 clones, with 85% to 95% seen only once. The biggest ten clones account for around 3.9% of the sample.

The chain is assembled from TRBV2 and TRBJ1-2, with no D gene named confidently. The source is a woman aged 25 to 39 who had been exposed to COVID-19. The specimen sequenced was PBMCs or T cells enriched from blood (not recorded which). The DNA reads TGTGCCAGCAGCCTGAATAGTGATGGCTACACCTTC. Translated, it gives CASSLNSDGYTF. Here the CDR3 is joined to the reference TRBV2 and TRBJ1-2 genes, and the full variable domain is: EPEVTQTPSHQVTQMGQEVILRCVPISNHLYFYWYRQILGQKVEFLVSFYNNEISEKSEIFDDQFSVERPDGSNFTLKIRSTKLEDSAMYFCASSLNSDGYTFGSGTRLTVV.